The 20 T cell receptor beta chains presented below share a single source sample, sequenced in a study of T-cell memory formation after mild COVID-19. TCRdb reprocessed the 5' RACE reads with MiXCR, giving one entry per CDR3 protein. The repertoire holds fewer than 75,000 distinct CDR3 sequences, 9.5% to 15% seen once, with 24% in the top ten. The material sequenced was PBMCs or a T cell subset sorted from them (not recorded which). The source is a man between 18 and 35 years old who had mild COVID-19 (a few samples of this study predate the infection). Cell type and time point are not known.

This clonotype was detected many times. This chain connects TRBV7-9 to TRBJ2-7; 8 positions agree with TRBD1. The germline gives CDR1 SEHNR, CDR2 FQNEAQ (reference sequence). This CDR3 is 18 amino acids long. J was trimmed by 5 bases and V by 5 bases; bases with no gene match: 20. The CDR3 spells CASSRNLRSGGAKNEQYF. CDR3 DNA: TGTGCCAGCAGCCGTAACCTGCGATCAGGGGGCGCAAAGAACGAGCAGTACTTC.

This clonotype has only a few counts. CDR3 sequence: CASSPNPAYNEQFF. Here the CDR3 DNA reads TGTGCCAGCAGCCCCAACCCCGCCTACAATGAGCAGTTCTTC. The rearrangement joins TRBV7-2 to TRBJ2-1; unclear D gene. Trimming removed 5 bases at V and 2 bases at J, with 10 bases between. CDR1 is SGHTA, CDR2 FQGNSA, per germline. The length of the CDR3 is 14 residues.

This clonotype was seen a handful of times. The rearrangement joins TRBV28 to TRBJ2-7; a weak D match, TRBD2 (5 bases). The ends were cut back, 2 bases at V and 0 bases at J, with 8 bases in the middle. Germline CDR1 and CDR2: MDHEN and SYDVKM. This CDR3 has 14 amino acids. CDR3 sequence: CASSLPGSSYEQYV. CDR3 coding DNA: TGTGCCAGCAGTTTACCGGGGAGCTCCTACGAGCAGTACGTC.

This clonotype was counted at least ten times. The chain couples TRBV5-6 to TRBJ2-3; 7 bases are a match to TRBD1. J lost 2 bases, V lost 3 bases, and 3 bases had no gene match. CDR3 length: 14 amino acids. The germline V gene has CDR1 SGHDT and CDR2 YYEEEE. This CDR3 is CASSYQGDTDTQYF. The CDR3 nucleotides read TGTGCCAGCAGCTACCAGGGGGACACAGATACGCAGTATTTT.

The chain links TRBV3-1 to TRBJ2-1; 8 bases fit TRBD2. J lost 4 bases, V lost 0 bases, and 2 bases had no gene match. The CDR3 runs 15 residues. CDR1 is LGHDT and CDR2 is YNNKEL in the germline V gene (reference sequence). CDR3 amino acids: CASSQDLAGYNEQFF. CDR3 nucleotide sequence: TGTGCCAGCAGCCAAGATTTAGCGGGGTACAATGAGCAGTTCTTC.

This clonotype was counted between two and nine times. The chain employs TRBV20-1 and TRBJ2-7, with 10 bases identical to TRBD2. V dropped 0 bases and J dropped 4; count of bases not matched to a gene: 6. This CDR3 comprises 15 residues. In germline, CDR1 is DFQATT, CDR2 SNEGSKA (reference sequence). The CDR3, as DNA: TGCAGTGCTAGAGACCCCAGCGGGAGGGGTTACGAGCAGTACTTC. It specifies CSARDPSGRGYEQYF.

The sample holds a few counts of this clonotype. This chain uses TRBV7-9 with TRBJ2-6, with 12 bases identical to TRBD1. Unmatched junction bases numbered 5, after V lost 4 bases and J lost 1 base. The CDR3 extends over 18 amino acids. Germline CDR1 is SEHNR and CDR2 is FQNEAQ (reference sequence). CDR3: CASSSGTGGMSGANVLTF. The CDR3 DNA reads TGTGCCAGCAGCTCAGGGACAGGGGGCATGTCTGGGGCCAACGTCCTGACTTTC.

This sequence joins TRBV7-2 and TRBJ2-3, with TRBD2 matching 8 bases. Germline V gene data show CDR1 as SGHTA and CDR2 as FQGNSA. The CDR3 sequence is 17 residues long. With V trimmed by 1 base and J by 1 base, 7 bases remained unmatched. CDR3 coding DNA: TGTGCCAGCAGCTTAGGGGCAGCAGCGGGGGGCACAGATACGCAGTATTTT. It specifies CASSLGAAAGGTDTQYF.

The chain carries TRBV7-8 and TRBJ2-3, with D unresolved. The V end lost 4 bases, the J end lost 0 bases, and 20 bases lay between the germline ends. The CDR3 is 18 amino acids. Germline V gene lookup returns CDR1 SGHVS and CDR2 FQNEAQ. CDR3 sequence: CASSSRRVTYSSTDTQYF. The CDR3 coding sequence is TGTGCCAGCAGCTCCCGACGAGTGACATATTCTAGCACAGATACGCAGTATTTT. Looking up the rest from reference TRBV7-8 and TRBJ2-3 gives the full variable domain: GAGVSQSPRYKVAKRGQDVALRCDPISGHVSLFWYQQALGQGPEFLTYFQNEAQLDKSGLPSDRFFAERPEGSVSTLKIQRTQQEDSAVYLCASSSRRVTYSSTDTQYFGPGTRLTVL.

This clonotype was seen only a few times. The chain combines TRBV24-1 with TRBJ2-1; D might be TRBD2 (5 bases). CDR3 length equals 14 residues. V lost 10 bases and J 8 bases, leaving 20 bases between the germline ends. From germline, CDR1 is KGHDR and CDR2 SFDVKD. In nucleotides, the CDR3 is TGTGCCACAAGATTGGCGGGCAGCACTCATGAGCAGTTCTTC. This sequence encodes CATRLAGSTHEQFF.

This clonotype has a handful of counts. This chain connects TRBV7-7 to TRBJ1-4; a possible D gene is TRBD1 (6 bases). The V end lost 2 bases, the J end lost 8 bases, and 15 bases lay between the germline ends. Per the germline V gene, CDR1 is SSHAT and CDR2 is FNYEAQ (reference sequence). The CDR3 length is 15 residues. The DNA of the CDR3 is TGTGCCAGCAGCTTACGGGCAGGGGTCGGAGAAAAACTGTTTTTT. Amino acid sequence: CASSLRAGVGEKLFF.

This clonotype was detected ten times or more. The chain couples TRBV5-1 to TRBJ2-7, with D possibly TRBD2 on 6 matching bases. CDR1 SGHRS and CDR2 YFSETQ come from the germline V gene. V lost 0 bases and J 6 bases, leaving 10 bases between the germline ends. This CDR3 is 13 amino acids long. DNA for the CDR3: TGCGCCAGCAGCTTGGCCGGGGGTCCCGAGCAGTACGTC. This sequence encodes CASSLAGGPEQYV.

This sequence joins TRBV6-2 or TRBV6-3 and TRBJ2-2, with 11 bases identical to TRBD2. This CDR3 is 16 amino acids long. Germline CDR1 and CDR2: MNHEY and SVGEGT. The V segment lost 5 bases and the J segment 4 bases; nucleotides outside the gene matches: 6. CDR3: CASSILAGAITGELFF. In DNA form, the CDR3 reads TGTGCCAGCAGTATACTAGCGGGGGCCATCACCGGGGAGCTGTTTTTT.

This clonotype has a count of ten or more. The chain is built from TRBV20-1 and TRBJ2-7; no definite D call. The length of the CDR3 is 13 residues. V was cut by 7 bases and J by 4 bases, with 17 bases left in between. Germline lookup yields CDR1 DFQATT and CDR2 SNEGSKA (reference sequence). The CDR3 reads CSVQSPAKYEQYF. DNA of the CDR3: TGCAGTGTCCAGAGCCCCGCAAAATACGAGCAGTACTTC.

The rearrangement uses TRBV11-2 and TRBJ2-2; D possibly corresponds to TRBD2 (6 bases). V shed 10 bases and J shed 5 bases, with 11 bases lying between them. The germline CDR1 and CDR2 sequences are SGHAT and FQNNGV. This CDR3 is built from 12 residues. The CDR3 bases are TGTGCCATCGGGGGAGGAACCGGGGAGCTGTTTTTT. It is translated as CAIGGGTGELFF.

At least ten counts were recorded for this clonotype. The CDR3 bases are TGCGCCAGCAGCCAAGAGGGGATGAGTTGGCAGACCTACAATGAGCAGTTCTTC. Translating gives CASSQEGMSWQTYNEQFF. The chain links TRBV4-3 to TRBJ2-1; no definite D call. From germline, CDR1 is LGHNA and CDR2 YSLEER. V lost 0 bases to trimming and J lost 2 bases, with 17 bases between them. CDR3 length: 18 residues.

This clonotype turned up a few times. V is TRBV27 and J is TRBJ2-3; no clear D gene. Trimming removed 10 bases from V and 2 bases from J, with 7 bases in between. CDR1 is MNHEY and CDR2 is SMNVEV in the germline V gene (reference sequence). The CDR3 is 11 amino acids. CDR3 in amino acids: CATRITDTQYF. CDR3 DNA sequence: TGTGCCACGAGGATCACAGATACGCAGTATTTT.

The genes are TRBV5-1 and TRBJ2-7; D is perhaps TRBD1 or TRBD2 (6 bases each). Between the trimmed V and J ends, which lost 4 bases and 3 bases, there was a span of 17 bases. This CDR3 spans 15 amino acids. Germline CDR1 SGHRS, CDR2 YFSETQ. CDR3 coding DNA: TGCGCCAGCAGCCGGCCGGGGGCAGAGAGCTACGAGCAGTACTTC. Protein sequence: CASSRPGAESYEQYF.

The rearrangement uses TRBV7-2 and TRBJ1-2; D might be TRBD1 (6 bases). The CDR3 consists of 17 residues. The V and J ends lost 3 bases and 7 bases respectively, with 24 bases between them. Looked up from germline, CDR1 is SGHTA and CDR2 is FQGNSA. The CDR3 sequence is CASSFSPYREPIRGYTF. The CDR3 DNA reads TGTGCCAGCAGCTTCTCCCCCTACAGGGAGCCTATCCGTGGCTACACCTTC.

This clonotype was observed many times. The CDR3: CASSYGQGVQETQYF. DNA for the CDR3: TGTGCCAGCAGTTATGGACAGGGTGTCCAAGAGACCCAGTACTTC. The chain has TRBV12-3 or TRBV12-4 and TRBJ2-5; 8 nucleotides agree with TRBD1. This CDR3 is 15 amino acids long. V was pared by 4 bases and J by 1 base, with 5 bases of the junction left unmatched.